The present T cell receptor (beta chain) was sequenced within a study of blood T cell repertoires in COVID-19. V lost 5 bases, J lost 4 bases, and 4 bases stayed unmatched. The CDR3 is made up of 13 amino acids. Original analysis: For nucleated cells, counts were estimated from reference gene primer amplification. The protocol was immunoSEQ multiplex PCR, while the TCRdb copy is restricted to in-frame clones and leaves out a portion. That table gives V, J and clone size, and the DNA gave D and trimming. The data hold about 230,000 clones, with just over 85% observed a single time. Self-reported history from a screening survey and questionnaire set each donor's cohort. Donors in Cohort 3 who had recovered were those with two negative PCRs, healthcare professional clearance, or resolution of their symptoms.

V gene TRBV12-3 or TRBV12-4 combines with J gene TRBJ2-5, with 7 bases fitting TRBD2. This TCR derives from a man aged 18 to 29 who had recovered from COVID-19. The sample was PBMCs or T cells enriched from blood (not recorded which). In DNA, the CDR3 is TGTGCCAGCAGTCAAAGCGGGGCAGAGACCCAGTACTTC. It codes for CASSQSGAETQYF.